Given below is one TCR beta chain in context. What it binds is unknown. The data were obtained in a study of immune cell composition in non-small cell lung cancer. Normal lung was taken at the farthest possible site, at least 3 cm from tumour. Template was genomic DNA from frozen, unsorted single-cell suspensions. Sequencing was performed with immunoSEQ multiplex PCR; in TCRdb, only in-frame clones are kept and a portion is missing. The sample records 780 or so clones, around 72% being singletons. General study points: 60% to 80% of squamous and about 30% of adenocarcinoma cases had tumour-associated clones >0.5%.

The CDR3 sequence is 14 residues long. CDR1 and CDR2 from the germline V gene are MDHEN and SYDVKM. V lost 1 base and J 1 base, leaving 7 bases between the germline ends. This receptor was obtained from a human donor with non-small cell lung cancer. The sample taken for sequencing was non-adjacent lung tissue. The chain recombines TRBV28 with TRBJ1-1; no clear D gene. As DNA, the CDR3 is TGTGCCAGCAGTTTATCGGGCGGGAACACTGAAGCTTTCTTT. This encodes CASSLSGGNTEAFF. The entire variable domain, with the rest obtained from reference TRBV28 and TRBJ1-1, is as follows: DVKVTQSSRYLVKRTGEKVFLECVQDMDHENMFWYRQDPGLGLRLIYFSYDVKMKEKGDIPEGYSVSREKKERFSLILESASTNQTSMYLCASSLSGGNTEAFFGQGTRLTVV.